The clone carrying this T cell receptor (beta chain) occurred a few times. Its target is unknown. Quantitative barcoded 5'-RACE was used to prepare TCR beta libraries. Each CDR3 protein is one row after TCRdb ran MiXCR on the 5' RACE reads. The sample shows around 440,000 distinct CDR3 sequences, more than 15% of them seen only once. These data originate in a study of CD8 T cells in ankylosing spondylitis. Germline lookup yields CDR1 LGHNA and CDR2 YNFKEQ. The CDR3 is 14 residues long. Trimming took 0 bases from V and 7 from J, leaving 12 bases between them. The study, taken as a whole, reports: Existing reports had already noted some motif variants in reactive arthritis synovial fluid and blood. Relatively rare in peripheral blood, disease-linked clones were also CD8+. There was a TCR beta motif, made of several highly homologous variants, that appeared characteristic of ankylosing spondylitis blood. The study looked at matched synovial fluid samples from ankylosing spondylitis patients. Disease-linked clones were reported to be significantly enriched there.

This clonotype was obtained from a male donor with ankylosing spondylitis. This sequence joins TRBV4-2 and TRBJ1-2; tentatively, D is TRBD1 (5 bases). The sequencing input was blood, either unsorted or a sorted T cell fraction (not recorded which). This CDR3 reads CASSQETGQIGYTF. CDR3 sequence (DNA): TGTGCCAGCAGCCAAGAAACAGGACAAATTGGCTACACCTTC.